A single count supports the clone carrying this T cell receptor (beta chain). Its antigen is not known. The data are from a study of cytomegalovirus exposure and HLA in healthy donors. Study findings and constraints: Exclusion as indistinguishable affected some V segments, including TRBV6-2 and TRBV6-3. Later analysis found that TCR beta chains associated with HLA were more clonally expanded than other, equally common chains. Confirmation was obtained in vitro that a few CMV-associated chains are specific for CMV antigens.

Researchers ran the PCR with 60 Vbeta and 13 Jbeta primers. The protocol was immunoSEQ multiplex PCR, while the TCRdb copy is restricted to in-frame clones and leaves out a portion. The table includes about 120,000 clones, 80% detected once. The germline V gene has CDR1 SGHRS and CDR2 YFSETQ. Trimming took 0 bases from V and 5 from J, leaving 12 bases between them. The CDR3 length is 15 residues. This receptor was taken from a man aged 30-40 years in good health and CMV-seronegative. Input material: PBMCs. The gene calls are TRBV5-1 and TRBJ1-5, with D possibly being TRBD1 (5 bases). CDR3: CASSLDRREDQPQHF. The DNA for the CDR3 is TGCGCCAGCAGCTTGGATCGCAGGGAGGATCAGCCCCAGCATTTT.